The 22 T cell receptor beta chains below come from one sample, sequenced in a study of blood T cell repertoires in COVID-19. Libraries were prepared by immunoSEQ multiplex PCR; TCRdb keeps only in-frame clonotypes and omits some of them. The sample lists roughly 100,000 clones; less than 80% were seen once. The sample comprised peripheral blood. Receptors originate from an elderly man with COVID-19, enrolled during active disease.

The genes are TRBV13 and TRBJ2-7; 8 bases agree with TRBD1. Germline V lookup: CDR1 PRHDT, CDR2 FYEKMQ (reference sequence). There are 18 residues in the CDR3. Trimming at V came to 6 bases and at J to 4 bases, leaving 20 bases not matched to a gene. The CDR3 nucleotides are TGTGCCAGCAGTTCCCAGAGTTTGGCAGGGGGCGTCGAATACGAGCAGTACTTC. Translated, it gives CASSSQSLAGGVEYEQYF.

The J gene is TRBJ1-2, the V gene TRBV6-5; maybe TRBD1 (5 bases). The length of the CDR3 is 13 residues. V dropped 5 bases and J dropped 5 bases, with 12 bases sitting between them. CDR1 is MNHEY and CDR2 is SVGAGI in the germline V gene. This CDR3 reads CASSTPTVYGYTF. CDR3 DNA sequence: TGTGCCAGCAGTACGCCGACAGTTTATGGCTACACCTTC.

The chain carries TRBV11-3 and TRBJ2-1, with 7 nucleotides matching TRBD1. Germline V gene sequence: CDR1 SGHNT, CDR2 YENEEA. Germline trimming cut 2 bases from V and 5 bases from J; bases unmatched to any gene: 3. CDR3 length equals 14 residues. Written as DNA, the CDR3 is TGTGCCAGCAGCTTAAACGACAGGGACAATGAGCAGTTCTTC. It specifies CASSLNDRDNEQFF.

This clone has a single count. The CDR3 nucleotides read TGTGCCAGCTCCCTAGGACAGGGAGGAGAGGAGACCCAGTACTTC. Its translation is CASSLGQGGEETQYF. The V and J genes are TRBV18 and TRBJ2-5; 8 nucleotides line up with TRBD1. Trimming cost V 6 bases and J 5 bases; bases outside gene matches: 11. The CDR3 consists of 15 residues. CDR1 KGHSH and CDR2 LQKENI come from the germline V gene.

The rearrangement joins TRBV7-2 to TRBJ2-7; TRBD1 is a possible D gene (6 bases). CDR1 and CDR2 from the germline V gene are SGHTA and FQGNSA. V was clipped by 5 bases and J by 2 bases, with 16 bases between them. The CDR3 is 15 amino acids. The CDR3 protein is CASSPMRGSPYEQYF. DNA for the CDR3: TGTGCCAGCAGCCCCATGAGGGGGAGCCCCTACGAGCAGTACTTC.

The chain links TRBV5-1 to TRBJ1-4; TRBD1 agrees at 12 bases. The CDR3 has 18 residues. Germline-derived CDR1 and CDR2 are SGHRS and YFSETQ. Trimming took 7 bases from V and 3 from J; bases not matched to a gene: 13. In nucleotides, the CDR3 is TGCGCCAGCCCCTGGGAGGGACAGGGGGCGCTTCCTAATGAAAAACTGTTTTTT. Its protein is CASPWEGQGALPNEKLFF. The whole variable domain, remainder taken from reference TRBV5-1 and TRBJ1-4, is KAGVTQTPRYLIKTRGQQVTLSCSPISGHRSVSWYQQTPGQGLQFLFEYFSETQRNKGNFPGRFSGRQFSNSRSEMNVSTLELGDSALYLCASPWEGQGALPNEKLFFGSGTQLSVL.

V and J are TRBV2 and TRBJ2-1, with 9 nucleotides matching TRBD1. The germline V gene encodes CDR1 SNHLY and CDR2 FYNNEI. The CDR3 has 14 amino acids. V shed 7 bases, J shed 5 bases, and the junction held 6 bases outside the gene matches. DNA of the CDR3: TGTGCCAGCAAAGACCGGGACAGGGACAATGAGCAGTTCTTC. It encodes CASKDRDRDNEQFF.

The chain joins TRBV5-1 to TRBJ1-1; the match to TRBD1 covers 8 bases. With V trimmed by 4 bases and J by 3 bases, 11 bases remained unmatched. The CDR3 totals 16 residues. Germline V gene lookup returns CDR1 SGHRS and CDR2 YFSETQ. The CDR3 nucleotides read TGCGCCAGCAGCCTACTAGCAGGGGGCGCCGACACTGAAGCTTTCTTT. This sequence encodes CASSLLAGGADTEAFF.

The CDR3 DNA is TGTGCCAGCAGCTTAGTGGTCGGGAGGGCCGGAGGAGAGACCCAGTACTTC. This gives the protein CASSLVVGRAGGETQYF. The V gene is TRBV7-2, the J gene TRBJ2-5, with 8 bases identical to TRBD2. CDR1 is SGHTA and CDR2 is FQGNSA in the germline V gene. Trimming removed 1 base from V and 4 bases from J; junction bases left unmatched: 11. This CDR3 is built from 17 residues.

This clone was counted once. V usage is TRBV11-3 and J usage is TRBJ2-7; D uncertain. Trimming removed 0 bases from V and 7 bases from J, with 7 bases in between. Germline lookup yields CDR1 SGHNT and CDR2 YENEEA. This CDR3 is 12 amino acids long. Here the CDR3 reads CASSLDSREQYF. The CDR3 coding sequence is TGTGCCAGCAGCTTAGATTCGCGGGAGCAGTACTTC.

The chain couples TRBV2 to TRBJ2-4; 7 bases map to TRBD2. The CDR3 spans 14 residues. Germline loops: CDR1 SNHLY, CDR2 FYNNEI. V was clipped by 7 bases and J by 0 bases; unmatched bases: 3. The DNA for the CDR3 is TGTGCCAGCACCGCGGGGGTAGCCAAAAACATTCAGTACTTC. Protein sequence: CASTAGVAKNIQYF.

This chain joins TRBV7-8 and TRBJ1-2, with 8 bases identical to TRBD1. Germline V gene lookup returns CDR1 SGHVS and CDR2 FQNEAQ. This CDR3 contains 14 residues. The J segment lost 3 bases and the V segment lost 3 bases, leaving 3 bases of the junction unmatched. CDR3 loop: CASSLTGDDYGYTF. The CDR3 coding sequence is TGTGCCAGCAGCTTGACAGGGGATGACTATGGCTACACCTTC.

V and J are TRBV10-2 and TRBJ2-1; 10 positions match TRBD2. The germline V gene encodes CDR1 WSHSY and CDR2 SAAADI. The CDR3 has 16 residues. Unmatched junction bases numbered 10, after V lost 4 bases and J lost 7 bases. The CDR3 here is CASSVLGSGRGNEQFF. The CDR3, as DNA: TGCGCCAGCAGTGTCTTGGGGAGCGGGAGGGGAAATGAGCAGTTCTTC.

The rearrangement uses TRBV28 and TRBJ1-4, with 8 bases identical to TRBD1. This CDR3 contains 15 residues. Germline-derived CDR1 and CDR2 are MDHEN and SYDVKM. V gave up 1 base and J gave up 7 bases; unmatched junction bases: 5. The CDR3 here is CASSLYGTGIEKLFF. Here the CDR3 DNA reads TGTGCCAGCAGTTTATACGGGACAGGTATTGAAAAACTGTTTTTT.

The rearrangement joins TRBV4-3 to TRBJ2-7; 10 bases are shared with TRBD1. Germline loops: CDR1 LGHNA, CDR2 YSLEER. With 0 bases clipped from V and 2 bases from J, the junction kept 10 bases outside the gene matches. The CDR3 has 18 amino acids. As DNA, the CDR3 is TGCGCCAGCAGCCAAGACGGCACAGGGGGGACAGGGGCCTACGAGCAGTACTTC. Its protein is CASSQDGTGGTGAYEQYF.

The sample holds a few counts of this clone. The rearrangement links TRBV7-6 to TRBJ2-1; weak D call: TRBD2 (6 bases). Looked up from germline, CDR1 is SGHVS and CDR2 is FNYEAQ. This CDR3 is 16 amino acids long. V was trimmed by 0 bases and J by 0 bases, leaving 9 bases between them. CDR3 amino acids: CASSLADGSSYNEQFF. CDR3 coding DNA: TGTGCCAGCAGCTTAGCTGACGGGAGCTCCTACAATGAGCAGTTCTTC.

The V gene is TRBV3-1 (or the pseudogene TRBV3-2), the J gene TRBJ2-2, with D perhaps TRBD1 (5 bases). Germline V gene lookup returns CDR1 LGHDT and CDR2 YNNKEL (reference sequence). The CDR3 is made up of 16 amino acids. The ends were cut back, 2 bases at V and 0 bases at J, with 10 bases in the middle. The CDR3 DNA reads TGTGCCAGCAGCCAAAACCAGGGTTCGAACACCGGGGAGCTGTTTTTT. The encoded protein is CASSQNQGSNTGELFF.

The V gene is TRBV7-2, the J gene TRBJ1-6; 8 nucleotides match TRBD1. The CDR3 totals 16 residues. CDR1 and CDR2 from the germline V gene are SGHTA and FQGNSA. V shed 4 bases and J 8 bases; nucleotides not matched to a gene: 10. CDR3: CASSSRGPPRHSPLHF. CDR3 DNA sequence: TGTGCCAGCAGCTCCAGGGGGCCTCCTCGTCATTCACCCCTCCACTTT.

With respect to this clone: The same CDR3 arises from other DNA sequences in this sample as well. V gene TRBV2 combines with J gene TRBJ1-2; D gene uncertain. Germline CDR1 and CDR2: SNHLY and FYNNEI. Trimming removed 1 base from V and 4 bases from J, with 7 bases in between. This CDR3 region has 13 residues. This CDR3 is CASSEGQFYGYTF. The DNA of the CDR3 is TGTGCCAGCAGTGAAGGGCAGTTCTATGGCTACACCTTC.

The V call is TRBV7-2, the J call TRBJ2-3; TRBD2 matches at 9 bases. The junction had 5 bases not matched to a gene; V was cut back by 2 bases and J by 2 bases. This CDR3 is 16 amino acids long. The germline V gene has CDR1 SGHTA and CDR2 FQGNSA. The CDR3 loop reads CASSLRLAANTDTQYF. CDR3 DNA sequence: TGTGCCAGCAGCTTAAGACTAGCGGCAAACACAGATACGCAGTATTTT.

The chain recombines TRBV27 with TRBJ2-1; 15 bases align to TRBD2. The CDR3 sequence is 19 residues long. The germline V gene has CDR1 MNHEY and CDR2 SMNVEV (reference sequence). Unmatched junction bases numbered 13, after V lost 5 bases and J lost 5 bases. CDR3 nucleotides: TGTGCCAGCAGTCGCCCTCAGGGACTAGCGGGAGGAGGGAACAATGAGCAGTTCTTC. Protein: CASSRPQGLAGGGNNEQFF.

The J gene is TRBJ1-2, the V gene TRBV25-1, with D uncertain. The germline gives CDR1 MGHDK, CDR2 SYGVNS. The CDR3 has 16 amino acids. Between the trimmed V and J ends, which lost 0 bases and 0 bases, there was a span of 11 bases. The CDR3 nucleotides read TGTGCCAGCAGTGAATATATAGTCGAAGCTAACTATGGCTACACCTTC. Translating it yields CASSEYIVEANYGYTF.